This passage covers 23 T cell receptor beta chains from one sample sequenced in a study of CD8 T cells in Susac syndrome. Reverse transcription of roughly 0.45 to 1 ug RNA was performed with random hexamers. Each CDR3 protein is one row after TCRdb ran MiXCR on the immunoSEQ multiplex PCR reads. The data hold roughly 200,000 distinct CDR3 sequences, with 90% to 95% observed a single time. Source material: CD4+ T cells from PBMCs. These receptors all come from a human donor in good health.

The chain couples TRBV18 to TRBJ1-5; D is unresolved. The CDR3 consists of 13 residues. CDR1 is KGHSH and CDR2 is LQKENI in the germline V gene. Trimming took off 2 bases at V and 4 bases at J, with 6 bases between the two ends. CDR3 protein: CASSPIPNQPQHF. DNA for the CDR3: TGTGCCAGCTCACCAATACCTAATCAGCCCCAGCATTTT. The full variable domain, rest sourced from reference TRBV18 and TRBJ1-5, is NAGVMQNPRHLVRRRGQEARLRCSPMKGHSHVYWYRQLPEEGLKFMVYLQKENIIDESGMPKERFSAEFPKEGPSILRIQQVVRGDSAAYFCASSPIPNQPQHFGDGTRLSIL.

The rearrangement uses TRBV19 and TRBJ2-2; D assignment may be TRBD1 or TRBD2 (6 bases each). With 9 bases removed from V and 5 bases from J, the gap between germline ends came to 13 bases. Germline V lookup: CDR1 LNHDA, CDR2 SQIVND (reference sequence). The CDR3 contains 13 residues. CDR3 residues: CASARGGTGELFF. The CDR3 nucleotides are TGTGCCAGCGCTAGAGGGGGGACCGGGGAGCTGTTTTTT.

This clonotype was recorded once. The V gene is TRBV5-1, the J gene TRBJ2-1; no clear D gene. CDR1 SGHRS and CDR2 YFSETQ come from the germline V gene. Trimming took 0 bases from V and 7 from J, leaving 11 bases between them. The length of the CDR3 is 14 residues. CDR3 sequence: CASSLDSGGNEQFF. Here the CDR3 DNA reads TGCGCCAGCAGCTTGGACTCCGGTGGAAATGAGCAGTTCTTC.

The gene calls are TRBV6-4 and TRBJ2-3; the match to TRBD2 covers 7 bases. The CDR3 has 13 residues. The V and J ends lost 4 bases and 5 bases, in that order; junction bases with no gene match: 3. The V gene's germline CDR1 is MRHNA and CDR2 SNTAGT. The CDR3 DNA sequence: TGTGCCAGCAGTGGGACGGGAGGAGATACGCAGTATTTT. It specifies CASSGTGGDTQYF.

V gene TRBV14 combines with J gene TRBJ2-2; no reliable D call. The V end was cut by 2 bases, the J end by 6 bases, with 7 bases between. Germline V gene data show CDR1 as SGHDN and CDR2 as FVKESK. This CDR3 contains 13 residues. In nucleotides, the CDR3 is TGTGCCAGCAGCCAATTTATGTCCGGGGAGCTGTTTTTT. It translates to CASSQFMSGELFF. The variable domain in full, completed from reference TRBV14 and TRBJ2-2, reads EAGVTQFPSHSVIEKGQTVTLRCDPISGHDNLYWYRRVMGKEIKFLLHFVKESKQDESGMPNNRFLAERTGGTYSTLKVQPAELEDSGVYFCASSQFMSGELFFGEGSRLTVL.

This sequence joins TRBV12-3 or TRBV12-4 and TRBJ2-1, with TRBD2 matching over 8 bases. V shed 5 bases and J 7 bases; nucleotides not matched to a gene: 13. The CDR3 is 16 residues long. The CDR3 sequence: CASSRAPSGRLNEQFF. The CDR3 region has the DNA TGTGCCAGCAGTCGTGCGCCCAGCGGGAGATTAAATGAGCAGTTCTTC.

The chain carries TRBV20-1 and TRBJ1-2; D is perhaps TRBD1 (5 bases). Germline CDR1 reads DFQATT; CDR2 reads SNEGSKA (reference sequence). The V end was cut by 0 bases, the J end by 2 bases, with 16 bases between. This CDR3 spans 16 amino acids. Here the CDR3 reads CSARDYGRGINYGYTF. DNA of the CDR3: TGCAGTGCTAGAGATTACGGGCGGGGGATAAACTATGGCTACACCTTC.

V gene TRBV20-1 combines with J gene TRBJ1-1; D not resolved. This CDR3 is 14 amino acids long. The ends were cut back, 5 bases at V and 1 base at J, with 14 bases in the middle. The germline V gene has CDR1 DFQATT and CDR2 SNEGSKA (reference sequence). In nucleotides, the CDR3 is TGCAGTGCTGGAGTAAGGCCGACGAACACTGAAGCTTTCTTT. Translation: CSAGVRPTNTEAFF.

This chain connects TRBV11-2 to TRBJ1-2, with no clear D. From germline, CDR1 is SGHAT and CDR2 FQNNGV. V dropped 3 bases and J dropped 2 bases, with 10 bases sitting between them. The CDR3 length is 14 residues. CDR3 region: CASSFKGDNYGYTF. The CDR3 DNA is TGTGCCAGCAGCTTCAAGGGCGACAACTATGGCTACACCTTC. Complete variable domain (other parts from reference TRBV11-2 and TRBJ1-2): EAGVAQSPRYKIIEKRQSVAFWCNPISGHATLYWYQQILGQGPKLLIQFQNNGVVDDSQLPKDRFSAERLKGVDSTLKIQPAKLEDSAVYLCASSFKGDNYGYTFGSGTRLTVV.

V and J are TRBV4-1 and TRBJ2-2; 9 bases are a match to TRBD2. Germline V gene sequence: CDR1 MGHRA, CDR2 YSYEKL. The V segment lost 3 bases and the J segment 4 bases; nucleotides outside the gene matches: 6. The CDR3 extends over 16 amino acids. The CDR3 here is CASSHRSGGGTGELFF. The CDR3 DNA sequence: TGCGCCAGCAGCCACCGTAGCGGGGGTGGCACCGGGGAGCTGTTTTTT.

CDR3 residues: CASSRGQGTWEQYV. The CDR3 nucleotides read TGTGCCAGCAGCCGAGGACAGGGCACGTGGGAGCAGTACGTC. V and J are TRBV7-9 and TRBJ2-7; 8 bases are shared with TRBD1. The germline CDR1 and CDR2 sequences are SEHNR and FQNEAQ (reference sequence). With 5 bases clipped from V and 7 bases from J, the junction kept 10 bases outside the gene matches. This CDR3 comprises 14 residues.

The chain recombines TRBV12-5 with TRBJ2-1; 14 nucleotides agree with TRBD2. Trimming removed 5 bases from V and 6 bases from J; junction bases left unmatched: 3. CDR1 and CDR2 from the germline V gene are LGHNT and FRNRAP. The CDR3 has 15 amino acids. This CDR3 is CASGLGLAGANEQFF. Written as DNA, the CDR3 is TGTGCTAGTGGTCTGGGACTAGCGGGAGCCAATGAGCAGTTCTTC.

The DNA of the CDR3 is TGTGCCAGCAGTTTATCGTCGACACTTTCCTACGAGCAGTACTTC. Residues: CASSLSSTLSYEQYF. The J gene is TRBJ2-7, the V gene TRBV27, with D unclear. The CDR3 covers 15 residues. The V and J ends lost 0 bases and 1 base respectively, with 10 bases between them. Germline V gives CDR1 MNHEY, CDR2 SMNVEV (reference sequence).

V is TRBV29-1 and J is TRBJ2-1; TRBD1 or TRBD2 may be the D gene (6 bases each). The CDR3 extends over 13 amino acids. Germline CDR1 and CDR2: SQVTM and ANQGSEA. Trimming removed 4 bases at V and 3 bases at J, with 10 bases between. CDR3 in DNA: TGCAGCGTTGGAGGGGGGCTCTACAATGAGCAGTTCTTC. Amino acid sequence: CSVGGGLYNEQFF.

This chain uses TRBV12-5 with TRBJ1-5, with a possible D match to TRBD1 (5 bases). The CDR3 extends over 17 amino acids. V was shortened by 4 bases and J by 0 bases, with 16 bases between the two germline ends. The germline gives CDR1 LGHNT, CDR2 FRNRAP. The CDR3 DNA reads as TGTGCTAGTGGTTGGGGCAGGGAAACTTTTAGCAATCAGCCCCAGCATTTT. Amino acids: CASGWGRETFSNQPQHF. Complete variable domain (other parts from reference TRBV12-5 and TRBJ1-5): DARVTQTPRHKVTEMGQEVTMRCQPILGHNTVFWYRQTMMQGLELLAYFRNRAPLDDSGMPKDRFSAEMPDATLATLKIQPSEPRDSAVYFCASGWGRETFSNQPQHFGDGTRLSIL.

The chain combines TRBV5-1 with TRBJ2-1; 11 bases agree with TRBD1. Germline assignment: CDR1 SGHRS and CDR2 YFSETQ. This CDR3 is built from 14 residues. The V gene end was trimmed by 2 bases and the J gene end by 8 bases; junction bases not matched to a gene: 3. CDR3 coding DNA: TGCGCCAGCAGCTTTGGGACAGGGGGATATGAGCAGTTCTTC. Translating gives CASSFGTGGYEQFF. Full variable domain (outside the CDR3, taken from reference TRBV5-1 and TRBJ2-1): KAGVTQTPRYLIKTRGQQVTLSCSPISGHRSVSWYQQTPGQGLQFLFEYFSETQRNKGNFPGRFSGRQFSNSRSEMNVSTLELGDSALYLCASSFGTGGYEQFFGPGTRLTVL.

The gene calls are TRBV12-3 or TRBV12-4 and TRBJ2-2; D is unresolved. There are 13 residues in the CDR3. V gave up 6 bases and J gave up 1 base, with 6 bases separating them. The chain's CDR3 is CASRLRNTGELFF. CDR3 DNA sequence: TGTGCCAGCAGACTAAGGAACACCGGGGAGCTGTTTTTT.

The chain couples TRBV29-1 to TRBJ2-2; 11 positions agree with TRBD1. Germline V lookup: CDR1 SQVTM, CDR2 ANQGSEA. CDR3 length: 17 amino acids. With 1 base clipped from V and 4 bases from J, the junction kept 8 bases outside the gene matches. The DNA for the CDR3 is TGCAGCGTTGAAGTGAATACCGGGACAGGGGGCACCGGGGAGCTGTTTTTT. Translating gives CSVEVNTGTGGTGELFF.

This chain joins TRBV5-6 and TRBJ2-3; a weak D match, TRBD1 (5 bases). CDR1 SGHDT and CDR2 YYEEEE come from the germline V gene. The V and J ends lost 5 bases and 3 bases respectively, with 16 bases between them. This CDR3 is 15 amino acids long. This CDR3 is CASSLDAGYTDTQYF. CDR3 nucleotides: TGTGCCAGCAGTCTGGATGCAGGGTATACAGATACGCAGTATTTT. Full variable domain (rest looked up from reference TRBV5-6 and TRBJ2-3): DAGVTQSPTHLIKTRGQQVTLRCSPKSGHDTVSWYQQALGQGPQFIFQYYEEEERQRGNFPDRFSGHQFPNYSSELNVNALLLGDSALYLCASSLDAGYTDTQYFGPGTRLTVL.

This rearrangement joins TRBV19 to TRBJ2-6, with D possibly being TRBD2 (5 bases). The CDR3 is 13 residues long. V shed 6 bases and J shed 10 bases, with 13 bases lying between them. Germline loops: CDR1 LNHDA, CDR2 SQIVND (reference sequence). CDR3 in amino acids: CASRSSPGNVLTF. The CDR3 bases are TGTGCCAGTAGATCATCACCGGGGAACGTCCTGACTTTC.

The chain joins TRBV20-1 to TRBJ2-1; a possible D gene is TRBD2 (6 bases). V gave up 2 bases and J gave up 2 bases, with 22 bases separating them. CDR3 length equals 18 residues. CDR1 is DFQATT, CDR2 SNEGSKA, per germline (reference sequence). The chain's CDR3 is CSARPQRVTSGPYNEQFF. In nucleotides, the CDR3 is TGCAGTGCTAGACCCCAACGGGTGACTAGTGGACCCTACAATGAGCAGTTCTTC.

The chain uses TRBV15 and TRBJ2-3; no reliable D call. CDR3 size: 15 residues. Germline V CDR1 and CDR2: LNHNV, YYDKDF (reference sequence). The V end was cut by 1 base, the J end by 6 bases, with 14 bases between. The chain's CDR3 is CATSRVIPGRDTQYF. The CDR3 nucleotides are TGTGCCACCAGCAGAGTGATTCCGGGTCGGGATACGCAGTATTTT.

The rearrangement uses TRBV7-2 and TRBJ1-5, with a possible D match to TRBD1 (6 bases). Germline V lookup: CDR1 SGHTA, CDR2 FQGNSA. V shed 3 bases and J shed 4 bases, with 13 bases lying between them. The CDR3 has 15 residues. CDR3 sequence reads: CASSLGGQLNQPQHF. CDR3 sequence (DNA): TGTGCCAGCAGCTTGGGTGGACAGCTGAATCAGCCCCAGCATTTT.